These 19 T cell receptor beta chains were all obtained from the same sample, sequenced in a study of siplizumab effects on memory and regulatory T cells. This table comes from immunoSEQ multiplex PCR, and its TCRdb copy is limited to in-frame clones, with some not included. Counted here are about 120,000 clones, roughly 93% occurring once; the ten biggest clones make up over 0.15%. The sample was non-Treg CD4+ T cells sorted from blood. These receptor sequences come from a human donor in good health.

The chain has TRBV7-3 and TRBJ2-1, with 9 bases fitting TRBD2. Germline assignment: CDR1 SGHTA and CDR2 FQGTGA. The CDR3 is 14 residues long. Germline trimming cut 5 bases from V and 5 bases from J; bases unmatched to any gene: 4. The CDR3 region is CASSTTSGHNEQFF. CDR3 nucleotide sequence: TGTGCCAGCAGCACGACTAGCGGACACAATGAGCAGTTCTTC.

V and J are TRBV7-9 and TRBJ2-2; the match to TRBD2 covers 12 bases. J was trimmed by 0 bases and V by 5 bases; bases with no gene match: 1. The CDR3 runs to 16 residues. Germline V gene lookup returns CDR1 SEHNR and CDR2 FQNEAQ (reference sequence). In nucleotides, the CDR3 is TGTGCCAGCAGCCGGACTAGCGGGGCGAACACCGGGGAGCTGTTTTTT. This sequence encodes CASSRTSGANTGELFF.

The table lists this clone with a count of one. The V gene is TRBV6-5, the J gene TRBJ1-1; tentative D call: TRBD1 (5 bases). The CDR3 loop spans 11 amino acids. V was pared by 6 bases and J by 8 bases, with 10 bases between. Germline CDR1 and CDR2: MNHEY and SVGAGI. The CDR3 bases are TGTGCCAGCAGGGGACCCAGGGAAGCTTTCTTT. Its translation: CASRGPREAFF.

The CDR3 here is CASKPEGGGNIQYF. The DNA of the CDR3 is TGCGCCAGCAAGCCCGAGGGGGGTGGGAACATTCAGTACTTC. The chain combines TRBV5-1 with TRBJ2-4, with D possibly called TRBD1 or TRBD2 (6 bases each). Between the trimmed V and J ends, which lost 6 bases and 7 bases, there was a span of 17 bases. The CDR3 loop spans 14 amino acids. Germline-derived CDR1 and CDR2 are SGHRS and YFSETQ.

The rearrangement uses TRBV4-2 and TRBJ1-2; D is unresolved. V gave up 0 bases and J gave up 6 bases, with 23 bases separating them. The germline V gene has CDR1 LGHNA and CDR2 YNFKEQ. The CDR3 length is 18 residues. CDR3 residues: CASSQEDSPPARLDGYTF. The CDR3 region has the DNA TGTGCCAGCAGCCAAGAAGATTCCCCCCCGGCGAGATTAGATGGCTACACCTTC.

This chain links TRBV5-1 with TRBJ2-5; D unclear. Germline V lookup: CDR1 SGHRS, CDR2 YFSETQ. Between the trimmed V and J ends, which lost 0 bases and 2 bases, there was a span of 11 bases. This CDR3 is 15 amino acids long. The chain's CDR3 is CASSLGQVLQETQYF. The CDR3 bases are TGCGCCAGCAGCTTGGGGCAGGTGCTACAAGAGACCCAGTACTTC. Combining the CDR3 with reference TRBV5-1 and TRBJ2-5 gives the whole variable domain KAGVTQTPRYLIKTRGQQVTLSCSPISGHRSVSWYQQTPGQGLQFLFEYFSETQRNKGNFPGRFSGRQFSNSRSEMNVSTLELGDSALYLCASSLGQVLQETQYFGPGTRLLVL.

The genes are TRBV5-4 and TRBJ1-4; D uncertain. Trimming took off 4 bases at V and 4 bases at J, with 11 bases between the two ends. CDR1 and CDR2 (germline): SGHNT, YYREEE (reference sequence). The CDR3 has 14 amino acids. CDR3 residues: CASSLAGVNEKLFF. The CDR3 nucleotides read TGTGCCAGCAGCCTGGCAGGAGTTAATGAAAAACTGTTTTTT.

The chain couples TRBV2 to TRBJ2-3, with D perhaps matching TRBD2 (5 bases). The length of the CDR3 is 12 residues. Germline values: CDR1 SNHLY, CDR2 FYNNEI. The germline V and J ends were trimmed by 6 bases and 6 bases, with 10 bases remaining between them. Here the CDR3 DNA reads TGTGCCAGCAGGATAGCGTCCGATACGCAGTATTTT. This gives the protein CASRIASDTQYF.

This sequence joins TRBV20-1 and TRBJ2-1; 7 positions agree with TRBD2. V lost 6 bases, J lost 7 bases, and 3 bases stayed unmatched. The CDR3 is 11 amino acids. Per the germline V gene, CDR1 is DFQATT and CDR2 is SNEGSKA (reference sequence). Here the CDR3 DNA reads TGCAGTGCAGTCGGGGGGAATGAGCAGTTCTTC. Translating it yields CSAVGGNEQFF.

The rearrangement links TRBV13 to TRBJ2-3; 9 nucleotides line up with TRBD2. The CDR3 spans 16 residues. Germline V gene lookup returns CDR1 PRHDT and CDR2 FYEKMQ (reference sequence). The junction had 9 bases not matched to a gene; V was cut back by 4 bases and J by 4 bases. The CDR3 DNA follows: TGTGCCAGCAGCTCCGGGCGGGGGGGCTCCGCAGATACGCAGTATTTT. Translated, it gives CASSSGRGGSADTQYF.

The chain combines TRBV7-6 with TRBJ1-4; TRBD1 is a possible D gene (5 bases). Per the germline V gene, CDR1 is SGHVS and CDR2 is FNYEAQ. With 5 bases removed from V and 5 bases from J, the gap between germline ends came to 18 bases. The CDR3 sequence is 16 residues long. CDR3 protein: CASSRLSAGGNEKLFF. The CDR3 nucleotides read TGTGCCAGCAGCCGGCTTTCCGCCGGGGGGAATGAAAAACTGTTTTTT.

V usage is TRBV27 and J usage is TRBJ2-2; 9 bases match TRBD1. The V and J ends lost 6 bases and 5 bases, in that order; junction bases with no gene match: 10. Germline-derived CDR1 and CDR2 are MNHEY and SMNVEV (reference sequence). The CDR3 is 16 residues long. The chain's CDR3 is CASRPGTGLVTGELFF. In DNA form, the CDR3 reads TGTGCCAGCAGACCGGGGACAGGGCTTGTAACCGGGGAGCTGTTTTTT.

The chain has TRBV2 and TRBJ1-2; D not certain. Trimming cost V 6 bases and J 4 bases, with 18 bases left between them. The CDR3 consists of 15 residues. From germline, CDR1 is SNHLY and CDR2 FYNNEI. CDR3 sequence reads: CASRAEEGRRYGYTF. The CDR3 region has the DNA TGTGCCAGCAGGGCCGAGGAAGGGAGACGCTATGGCTACACCTTC.

The J gene is TRBJ1-1, the V gene TRBV5-6; D uncertain. The ends were cut back, 4 bases at V and 1 base at J, with 11 bases in the middle. The CDR3 is made up of 14 amino acids. Germline assignment: CDR1 SGHDT and CDR2 YYEEEE. CDR3 bases: TGTGCCAGCAGCCCGGACGGACGGAACACTGAAGCTTTCTTT. Translated, it gives CASSPDGRNTEAFF.

The CDR3 sequence is CSVGTTLYEQYF. The CDR3 nucleotides read TGCAGCGTCGGGACTACATTATACGAGCAGTACTTC. This chain joins TRBV29-1 and TRBJ2-7; 7 bases are a match to TRBD2. The CDR3 contains 12 residues. After removal of 6 bases from V and 4 bases from J, the junction contained 6 bases not matched to a gene. The germline CDR1 and CDR2 sequences are SQVTM and ANQGSEA.

The chain combines TRBV7-9 with TRBJ2-1; tentatively, D is TRBD2 (6 bases). CDR1 and CDR2 from the germline V gene are SEHNR and FQNEAQ (reference sequence). The CDR3 contains 13 residues. The V end was cut by 5 bases, the J end by 10 bases, with 15 bases between. CDR3 sequence: CASSNTGDGEQFF. The CDR3 coding sequence is TGTGCCAGCAGCAACACGGGGGACGGGGAGCAGTTCTTC. Together with reference TRBV7-9 and TRBJ2-1, the CDR3 gives the full variable domain: DTGVSQNPRHKITKRGQNVTFRCDPISEHNRLYWYRQTLGQGPEFLTYFQNEAQLEKSRLLSDRFSAERPKGSFSTLEIQRTEQGDSAMYLCASSNTGDGEQFFGPGTRLTVL.

This clone has a count of ten or more. The genes are TRBV18 and TRBJ2-7; D tentatively fits TRBD1 or TRBD2 (5 bases each). The germline V gene encodes CDR1 KGHSH and CDR2 LQKENI. The CDR3 sequence is 15 residues long. Trimming stripped 6 bases from V and 3 bases from J, with 18 bases between. CDR3 sequence: CASSPGADLNYEQYF. DNA of the CDR3: TGTGCCAGCTCCCCCGGGGCCGATCTTAACTACGAGCAGTACTTC.

The J gene is TRBJ1-1, the V gene TRBV19, with a possible D match to TRBD1 (5 bases). CDR3 size: 14 residues. The V and J ends lost 7 bases and 5 bases respectively, with 17 bases between them. Germline CDR1 is LNHDA and CDR2 is SQIVND (reference sequence). CDR3 protein: CASTHPGFGTEAFF. In DNA, the CDR3 is TGTGCCAGTACCCACCCAGGGTTCGGTACTGAAGCTTTCTTT. Full variable domain (missing parts from reference TRBV19 and TRBJ1-1): DGGITQSPKYLFRKEGQNVTLSCEQNLNHDAMYWYRQDPGQGLRLIYYSQIVNDFQKGDIAEGYSVSREKKESFPLTVTSAQKNPTAFYLCASTHPGFGTEAFFGQGTRLTVV.

This chain links TRBV7-9 with TRBJ2-1; tentatively, D is TRBD1 (6 bases). The CDR3 has 11 residues. Germline values: CDR1 SEHNR, CDR2 FQNEAQ (reference sequence). Trimming took off 4 bases at V and 14 bases at J, with 12 bases between the two ends. The CDR3 reads CASSSPGTKFF. The CDR3 DNA reads TGTGCCAGCAGCTCCCCCGGGACAAAGTTCTTC.